These T cell receptor beta chains were read from a single sample in a study of CD8+CD57+ T cells in acquired aplastic anemia. TCRdb reprocessed the reads with MiXCR, giving one entry per CDR3 protein. Altogether around 140,000 distinct CDR3 sequences are present, less than 45% being singletons, with the ten largest covering roughly 8.1%. Material: sorted CD4+, CD8+, or CD8+CD57+ T cells (not recorded which) from PBMCs. The receptors originated from a human donor in good health, serving as a control. Each CDR3 is given with its conserved first and last residue.

cdr3_length: 14; j_call: TRBJ2-1; v_call: TRBV7-8; cdr3_aa: CASKNGRAWAEQFF
cdr3_length: 14; j_call: TRBJ2-5; v_call: TRBV7-2; cdr3_aa: CASSQAGNQETQYF
cdr3_length: 13; j_call: TRBJ1-2; v_call: TRBV12-3/TRBV12-4; cdr3_aa: CASSFLRVGGYTF
cdr3_length: 15; j_call: TRBJ2-7; v_call: TRBV10-3; cdr3_aa: CAISGTSGRVDEQYF
cdr3_length: 16; j_call: TRBJ1-2; v_call: TRBV24-1; cdr3_aa: CATSDPAGGANYGYTF
cdr3_length: 14; j_call: TRBJ1-6; v_call: TRBV6-1; cdr3_aa: CASSDDRANSPLHF
cdr3_length: 14; j_call: TRBJ1-4; v_call: TRBV27; cdr3_aa: CASGSAGGREKLFF
cdr3_length: 11; j_call: TRBJ2-7; v_call: TRBV6-6; cdr3_aa: CASTYGYEQYF
cdr3_length: 13; j_call: TRBJ1-2; v_call: TRBV29-1; cdr3_aa: CSVMRGISSGNTF
cdr3_length: 11; j_call: TRBJ2-5; v_call: TRBV29-1; cdr3_aa: CSVSIQETQYF
cdr3_length: 15; j_call: TRBJ2-7; v_call: TRBV20-1; cdr3_aa: CSALFPGQTFYEQYF
cdr3_length: 14; j_call: TRBJ2-2; v_call: TRBV9; cdr3_aa: CASSVVGDTGELFF
cdr3_length: 15; j_call: TRBJ1-2; v_call: TRBV5-1; cdr3_aa: CASSLGTGSNYGYTF
cdr3_length: 13; j_call: TRBJ2-7; v_call: TRBV20-1; cdr3_aa: CSARAGTGSEQYF